Below are 8 T cell receptor beta chains sequenced from a single sample in a study of blood T cell repertoires in COVID-19. Assay used: immunoSEQ multiplex PCR; TCRdb lists only in-frame clones, some missing. This table has approximately 230,000 clones, about 90% appearing once. Sequenced sample: PBMCs or T cells enriched from blood (not recorded which). Receptors were obtained from a woman aged 45-60 years with acute COVID-19.

The DNA for the CDR3 is TGTGCCAGCACCCTAAGGGGGAAGGTGGAGACCCAGTACTTC. Residues: CASTLRGKVETQYF. This sequence joins TRBV28 and TRBJ2-5, with a weak D call TRBD1 (6 bases). Trimming shortened V by 7 bases and J by 5 bases, and 17 bases separated the two germline ends. Germline-derived CDR1 and CDR2 are MDHEN and SYDVKM. The CDR3 totals 14 residues. The full variable domain, completed using reference TRBV28 and TRBJ2-5, is DVKVTQSSRYLVKRTGEKVFLECVQDMDHENMFWYRQDPGLGLRLIYFSYDVKMKEKGDIPEGYSVSREKKERFSLILESASTNQTSMYLCASTLRGKVETQYFGPGTRLLVL.

This chain joins TRBV24-1 and TRBJ1-5, with D uncertain. CDR3 length equals 14 residues. Per the germline V gene, CDR1 is KGHDR and CDR2 is SFDVKD. V shed 4 bases and J shed 0 bases, with 6 bases lying between them. The CDR3 spells CATSDRYSNQPQHF. CDR3 DNA: TGTGCCACCAGTGACAGATATAGCAATCAGCCCCAGCATTTT.

The J gene is TRBJ2-4, the V gene TRBV6-5; D perhaps matches TRBD1 (6 bases). Trimming stripped 6 bases from V and 8 bases from J, with 17 bases between. This CDR3 region has 14 residues. Per the germline V gene, CDR1 is MNHEY and CDR2 is SVGAGI. CDR3 DNA: TGTGCCAGCAGAAACCGACAGGCCGGGGACATTCAGTACTTC. Encoded protein: CASRNRQAGDIQYF.

The chain is built from TRBV15 and TRBJ2-2; 10 bases agree with TRBD2. This CDR3 is 16 amino acids long. The trim removed 4 bases at V and 8 bases at J, leaving 10 bases unmatched. Germline loops: CDR1 LNHNV, CDR2 YYDKDF (reference sequence). CDR3 sequence: CATSTLLAGVGGELFF. CDR3 bases: TGTGCCACCAGCACCCTTCTAGCGGGAGTAGGGGGGGAGCTGTTTTTT.

The chain employs TRBV28 and TRBJ2-1; 8 positions agree with TRBD2. The germline CDR1 and CDR2 sequences are MDHEN and SYDVKM. With V trimmed by 4 bases and J by 4 bases, 15 bases remained unmatched. This CDR3 has 18 residues. The CDR3 DNA sequence: TGTGCCAGCAGTTCCTGGGCAGCGGGAGTTGGGGATTACAATGAGCAGTTCTTC. Its protein product is CASSSWAAGVGDYNEQFF.

The rearrangement uses TRBV9 and TRBJ2-3, with TRBD1 matching over 11 bases. The V segment lost 0 bases and the J segment 0 bases; nucleotides outside the gene matches: 6. CDR3 length: 18 residues. Germline CDR1 SGDLS, CDR2 YYNGEE. The CDR3 spells CASSVGTGGSTSTDTQYF. In nucleotides, the CDR3 is TGTGCCAGCAGCGTAGGGACAGGGGGCAGTACGAGCACAGATACGCAGTATTTT.

A single count supports this clone. The chain has TRBV9 and TRBJ2-1; 13 positions agree with TRBD2. The V and J ends lost 0 bases and 6 bases, in that order; junction bases with no gene match: 0. This CDR3 is 15 amino acids long. Germline V lookup: CDR1 SGDLS, CDR2 YYNGEE. CDR3 DNA sequence: TGTGCCAGCAGCGTAGGGACTAGCGGGGGCAATGAGCAGTTCTTC. Translated: CASSVGTSGGNEQFF.

This clone has only one observation. The chain recombines TRBV10-3 with TRBJ2-2; D possibly corresponds to TRBD2 (5 bases). The ends were cut back, 4 bases at V and 0 bases at J, with 9 bases in the middle. The CDR3 length is 15 residues. Germline CDR1 ENHRY, CDR2 SYGVKD. In nucleotides, the CDR3 is TGTGCCATCAGTGTCGGGGAACCGAACACCGGGGAGCTGTTTTTT. This encodes CAISVGEPNTGELFF.